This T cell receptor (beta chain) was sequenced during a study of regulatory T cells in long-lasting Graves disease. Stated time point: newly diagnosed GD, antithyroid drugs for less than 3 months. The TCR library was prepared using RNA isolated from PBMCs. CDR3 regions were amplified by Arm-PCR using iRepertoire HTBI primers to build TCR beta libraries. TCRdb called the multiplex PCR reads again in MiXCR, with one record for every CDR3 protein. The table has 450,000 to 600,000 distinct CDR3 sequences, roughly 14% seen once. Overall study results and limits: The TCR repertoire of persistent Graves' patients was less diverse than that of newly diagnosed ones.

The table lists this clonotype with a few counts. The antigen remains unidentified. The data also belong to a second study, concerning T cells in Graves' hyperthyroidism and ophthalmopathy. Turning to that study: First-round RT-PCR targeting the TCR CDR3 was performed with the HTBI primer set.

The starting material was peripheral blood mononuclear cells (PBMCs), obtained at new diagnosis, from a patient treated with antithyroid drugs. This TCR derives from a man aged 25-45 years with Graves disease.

CDR3 region: CASRGQRFDTEAFF. The CDR3 coding sequence is TGTGCCAGTAGAGGACAGAGGTTTGACACTGAAGCTTTCTTT. This rearrangement joins TRBV19 to TRBJ1-1; D possibly corresponds to TRBD1 (6 bases). The CDR3 has 14 amino acids. Per germline, CDR1 LNHDA and CDR2 SQIVND (reference sequence). V shed 6 bases and J shed 3 bases, with 14 bases lying between them.